These T cell receptor beta chains were read from a single sample in a study of cytomegalovirus exposure and HLA in healthy donors. Method: immunoSEQ multiplex PCR; TCRdb's copy keeps in-frame clones and lacks some. The sample shows under 100,000 clones, 62% of them seen only once. The sample consisted of PBMCs. Receptor source: a woman aged 25-40 years in good health and CMV-seropositive. CDR3s leave out the opening cysteine and the closing phenylalanine or tryptophan.

J | V | CDR3
TRBJ2-5 | TRBV4-2 | ASSQGASGGGTQY
TRBJ1-5 | TRBV28 | ASNSGPYSNQPQH
TRBJ1-4 | TRBV7-9 | ASSLGQGRANEKLF
TRBJ2-3 | TRBV12-5 | ASGLGLAGGLKDTQY
TRBJ1-3 | TRBV6-5 | ASSTDQSGNTIY
TRBJ2-5 | TRBV2 | ASSAIGAGNQETQY
TRBJ2-5 | TRBV9 | ASSGTSGGAVVETQY
TRBJ1-1 | TRBV11-2 | ASSFHPGYMNTEAF
TRBJ1-2 | TRBV15 | ATSRESRGVDGYT
TRBJ1-1 | TRBV13 | ASSLGGVASEAF
TRBJ1-4 | TRBV29-1 | SVCPGQGNEKLF
TRBJ2-2 | TRBV7-9 | ASSGRGLAGTGELF